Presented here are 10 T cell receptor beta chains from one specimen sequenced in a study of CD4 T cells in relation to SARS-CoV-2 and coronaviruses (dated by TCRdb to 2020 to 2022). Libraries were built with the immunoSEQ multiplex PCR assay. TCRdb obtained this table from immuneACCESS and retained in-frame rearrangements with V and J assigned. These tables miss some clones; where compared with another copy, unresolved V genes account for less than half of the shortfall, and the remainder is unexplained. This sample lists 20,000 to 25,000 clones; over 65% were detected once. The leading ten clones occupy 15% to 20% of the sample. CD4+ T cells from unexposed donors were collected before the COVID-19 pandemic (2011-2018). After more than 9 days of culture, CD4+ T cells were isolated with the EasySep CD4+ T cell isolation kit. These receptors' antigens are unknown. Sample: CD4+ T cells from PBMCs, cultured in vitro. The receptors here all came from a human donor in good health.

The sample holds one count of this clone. The CDR3 sequence is CASSLTADYSNQPQHF. The CDR3 DNA reads as TGTGCCAGCTCACTAACAGCCGACTATAGCAATCAGCCCCAGCATTTT. The chain uses TRBV18 and TRBJ1-5; D is ambiguous. V was clipped by 4 bases and J by 0 bases, with 13 bases between them. CDR1 is KGHSH and CDR2 is LQKENI in the germline V gene. There are 16 residues in the CDR3.

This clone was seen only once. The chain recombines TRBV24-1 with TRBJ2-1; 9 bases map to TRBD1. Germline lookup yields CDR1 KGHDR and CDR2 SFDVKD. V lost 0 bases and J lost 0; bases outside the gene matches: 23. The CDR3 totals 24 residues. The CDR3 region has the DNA TGTGCCACCAGTGATTTGCCCACCGCGGGCGGGACAGGGCTTTATTTTAGCTCCTACAATGAGCAGTTCTTC. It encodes CATSDLPTAGGTGLYFSSYNEQFF.

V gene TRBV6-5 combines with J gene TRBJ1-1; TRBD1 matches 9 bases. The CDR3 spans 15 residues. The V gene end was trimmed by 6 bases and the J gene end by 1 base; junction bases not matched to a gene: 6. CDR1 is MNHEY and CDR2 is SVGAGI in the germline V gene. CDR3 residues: CASRRTGDGNTEAFF. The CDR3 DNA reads TGTGCCAGCAGAAGGACAGGGGACGGGAACACTGAAGCTTTCTTT.

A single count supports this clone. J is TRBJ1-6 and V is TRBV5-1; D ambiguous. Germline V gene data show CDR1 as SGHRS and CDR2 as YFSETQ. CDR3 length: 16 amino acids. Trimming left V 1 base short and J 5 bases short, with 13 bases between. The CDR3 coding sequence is TGCGCCAGCAGCTTGAGAGGGTCTGTCGATAATTCACCCCTCCACTTT. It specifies CASSLRGSVDNSPLHF.

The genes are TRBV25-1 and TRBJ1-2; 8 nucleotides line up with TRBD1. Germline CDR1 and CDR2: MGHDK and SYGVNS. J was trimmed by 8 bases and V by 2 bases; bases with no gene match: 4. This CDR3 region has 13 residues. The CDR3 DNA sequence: TGTGCCAGCAGTGAAGGACAGGGTCGAGGCTACACCTTC. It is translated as CASSEGQGRGYTF.

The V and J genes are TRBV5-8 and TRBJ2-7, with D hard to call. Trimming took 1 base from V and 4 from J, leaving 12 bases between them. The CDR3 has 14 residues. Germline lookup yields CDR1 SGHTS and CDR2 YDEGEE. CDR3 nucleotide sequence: TGTGCCAGCAGCTTGTATTCTTCCCTTTACGAGCAGTACTTC. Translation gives CASSLYSSLYEQYF.

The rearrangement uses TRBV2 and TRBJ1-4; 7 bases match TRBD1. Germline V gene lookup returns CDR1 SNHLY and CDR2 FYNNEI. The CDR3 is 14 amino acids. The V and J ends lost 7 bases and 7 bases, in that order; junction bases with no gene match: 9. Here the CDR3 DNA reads TGTGCCAGCACTGCAGACAGGGCGGCTGAAAAACTGTTTTTT. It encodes CASTADRAAEKLFF.

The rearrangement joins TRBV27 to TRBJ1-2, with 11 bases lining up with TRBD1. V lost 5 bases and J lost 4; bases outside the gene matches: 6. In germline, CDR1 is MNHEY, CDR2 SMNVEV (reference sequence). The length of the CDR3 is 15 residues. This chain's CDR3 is CASSPWTGGGYGYTF. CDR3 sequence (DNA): TGTGCCAGCAGTCCTTGGACAGGGGGCGGCTATGGCTACACCTTC.

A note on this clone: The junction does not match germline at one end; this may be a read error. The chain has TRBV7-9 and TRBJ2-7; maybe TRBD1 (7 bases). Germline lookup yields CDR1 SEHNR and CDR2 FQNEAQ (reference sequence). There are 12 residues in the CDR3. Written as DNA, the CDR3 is TGTGCCAGCAGCCCGGGGAGACAGGGCGGGGCCTTC. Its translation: CASSPGRQGGAF.

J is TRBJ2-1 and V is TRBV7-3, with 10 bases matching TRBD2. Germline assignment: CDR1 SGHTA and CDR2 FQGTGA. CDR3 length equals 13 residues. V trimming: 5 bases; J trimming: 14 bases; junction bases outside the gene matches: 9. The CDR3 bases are TGTGCCAGCAGCCCCTCCTGGACTAGCGGAAAGTTCTTC. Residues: CASSPSWTSGKFF.